This T cell receptor (beta chain) comes out of a study of PD-1 blockade in classical Hodgkin lymphoma. Findings and limits, study-wide: Compared with baseline, CD4+ but not CD8+ TCR diversity had risen significantly by C4D1.

Relapses following autologous stem cell transplantation were seen in all patients, with brentuximab vedotin exposure varying. About this clone itself: Its antigen remains unidentified.

V was pared by 2 bases and J by 2 bases, with 1 base of the junction left unmatched. Germline assignment: CDR1 SGHDT and CDR2 YYEEEE. This CDR3 comprises 16 residues. Method: immunoSEQ multiplex PCR; TCRdb's copy keeps in-frame clones and lacks some. The data show around 44,000 clones, around 83% seen once. This sequence originates from a human donor with classical Hodgkin lymphoma. V and J are TRBV5-6 and TRBJ2-2; 12 positions match TRBD2. This material consisted of peripheral blood mononuclear cells (PBMCs), taken before the second cycle of nivolumab. DNA of the CDR3: TGTGCCAGCAGCTTACTAGCGGGAGGTAACACCGGGGAGCTGTTTTTT. This codes for CASSLLAGGNTGELFF. Supplemented by reference TRBV5-6 and TRBJ2-2, the full variable domain reads DAGVTQSPTHLIKTRGQQVTLRCSPKSGHDTVSWYQQALGQGPQFIFQYYEEEERQRGNFPDRFSGHQFPNYSSELNVNALLLGDSALYLCASSLLAGGNTGELFFGEGSRLTVL.